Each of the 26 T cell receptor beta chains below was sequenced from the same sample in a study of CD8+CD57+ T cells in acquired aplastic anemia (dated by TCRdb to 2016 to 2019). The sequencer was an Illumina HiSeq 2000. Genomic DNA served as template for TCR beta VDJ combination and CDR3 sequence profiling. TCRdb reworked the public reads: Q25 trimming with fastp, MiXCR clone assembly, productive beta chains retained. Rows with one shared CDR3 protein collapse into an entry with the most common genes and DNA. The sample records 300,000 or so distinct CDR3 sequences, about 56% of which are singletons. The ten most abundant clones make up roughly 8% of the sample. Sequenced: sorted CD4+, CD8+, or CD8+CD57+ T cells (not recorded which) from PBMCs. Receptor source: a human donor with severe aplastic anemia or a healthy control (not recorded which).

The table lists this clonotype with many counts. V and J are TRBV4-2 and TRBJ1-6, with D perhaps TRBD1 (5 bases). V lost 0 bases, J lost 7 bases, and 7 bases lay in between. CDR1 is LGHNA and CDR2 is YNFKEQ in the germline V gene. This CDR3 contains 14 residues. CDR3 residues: CASSQDWGNSPLHF. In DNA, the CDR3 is TGTGCCAGCAGCCAAGATTGGGGGAATTCACCCCTCCACTTT.

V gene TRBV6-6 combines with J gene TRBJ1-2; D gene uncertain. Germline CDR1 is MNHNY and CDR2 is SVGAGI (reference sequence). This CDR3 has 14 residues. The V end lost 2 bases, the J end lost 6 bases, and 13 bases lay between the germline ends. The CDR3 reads CASSYGEGRNGYTF. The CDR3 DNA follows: TGTGCCAGCAGTTACGGCGAAGGGAGGAATGGCTACACCTTC.

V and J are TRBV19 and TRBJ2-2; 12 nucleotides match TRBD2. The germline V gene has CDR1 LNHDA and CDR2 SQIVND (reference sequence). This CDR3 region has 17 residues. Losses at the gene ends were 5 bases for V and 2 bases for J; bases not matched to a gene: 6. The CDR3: CASSSSSGGANTGELFF. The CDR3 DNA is TGTGCCAGTAGTTCGTCTAGCGGGGGGGCAAACACCGGGGAGCTGTTTTTT.

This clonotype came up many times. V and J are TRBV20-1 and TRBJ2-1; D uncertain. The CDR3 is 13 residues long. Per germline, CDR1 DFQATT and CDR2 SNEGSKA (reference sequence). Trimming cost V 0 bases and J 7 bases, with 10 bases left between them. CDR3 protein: CSAREVNLNEQFF. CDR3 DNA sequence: TGCAGTGCTAGAGAGGTCAATTTGAATGAGCAGTTCTTC.

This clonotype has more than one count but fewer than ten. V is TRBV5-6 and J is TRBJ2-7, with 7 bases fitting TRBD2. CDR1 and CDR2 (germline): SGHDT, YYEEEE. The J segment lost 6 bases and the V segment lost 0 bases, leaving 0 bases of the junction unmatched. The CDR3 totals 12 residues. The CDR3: CASSLERGEQYF. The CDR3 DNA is TGTGCCAGCAGCTTGGAGCGGGGCGAGCAGTACTTC.

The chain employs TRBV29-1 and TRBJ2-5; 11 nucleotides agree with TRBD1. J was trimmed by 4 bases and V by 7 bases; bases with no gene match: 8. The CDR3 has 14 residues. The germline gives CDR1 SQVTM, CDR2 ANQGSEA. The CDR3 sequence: CSAEDRGRTETQYF. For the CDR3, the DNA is TGCAGCGCAGAGGACAGGGGGCGCACAGAGACCCAGTACTTC.

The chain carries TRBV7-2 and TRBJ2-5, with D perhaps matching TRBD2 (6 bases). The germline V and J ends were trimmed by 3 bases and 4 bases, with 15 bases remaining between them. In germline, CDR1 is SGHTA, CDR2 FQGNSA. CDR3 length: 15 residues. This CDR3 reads CASSLPSGEGETQYF. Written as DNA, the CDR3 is TGTGCCAGCAGCTTGCCTTCGGGGGAAGGAGAGACCCAGTACTTC.

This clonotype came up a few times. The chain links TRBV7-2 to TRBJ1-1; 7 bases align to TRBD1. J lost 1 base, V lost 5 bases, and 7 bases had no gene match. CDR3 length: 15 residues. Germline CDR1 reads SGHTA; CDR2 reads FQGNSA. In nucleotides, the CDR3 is TGTGCCAGCAGCGCGAGGGACAGCTCGAACACTGAAGCTTTCTTT. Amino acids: CASSARDSSNTEAFF.

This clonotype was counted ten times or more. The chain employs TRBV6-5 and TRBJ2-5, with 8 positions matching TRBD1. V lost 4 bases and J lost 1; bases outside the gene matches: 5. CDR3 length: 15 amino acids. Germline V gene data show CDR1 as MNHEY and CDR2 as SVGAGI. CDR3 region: CASSSWTGLQETQYF. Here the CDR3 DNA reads TGTGCCAGCAGTTCGTGGACAGGGCTCCAAGAGACCCAGTACTTC.

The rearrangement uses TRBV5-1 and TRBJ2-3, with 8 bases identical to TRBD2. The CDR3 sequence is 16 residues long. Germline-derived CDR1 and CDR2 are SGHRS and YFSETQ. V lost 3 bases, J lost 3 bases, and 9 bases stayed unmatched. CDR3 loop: CASSSPSGGLTDTQYF. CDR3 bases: TGCGCCAGCAGCTCACCATCGGGGGGGTTGACAGATACGCAGTATTTT.

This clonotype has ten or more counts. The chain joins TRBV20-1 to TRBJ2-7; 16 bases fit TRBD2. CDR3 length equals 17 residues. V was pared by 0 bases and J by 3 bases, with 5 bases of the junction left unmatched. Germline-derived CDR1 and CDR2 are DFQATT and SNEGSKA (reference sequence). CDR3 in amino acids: CSAREGLAGGPGYEQYF. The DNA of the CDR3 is TGCAGTGCTAGAGAGGGACTAGCGGGGGGGCCAGGCTACGAGCAGTACTTC.

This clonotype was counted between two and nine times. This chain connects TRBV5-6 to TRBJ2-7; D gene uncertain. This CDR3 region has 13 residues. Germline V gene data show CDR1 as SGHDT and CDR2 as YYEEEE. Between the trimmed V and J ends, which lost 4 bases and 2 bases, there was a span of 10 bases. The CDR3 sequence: CASSPGVTYEQYF. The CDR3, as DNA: TGTGCCAGCAGCCCCGGTGTGACCTACGAGCAGTACTTC.

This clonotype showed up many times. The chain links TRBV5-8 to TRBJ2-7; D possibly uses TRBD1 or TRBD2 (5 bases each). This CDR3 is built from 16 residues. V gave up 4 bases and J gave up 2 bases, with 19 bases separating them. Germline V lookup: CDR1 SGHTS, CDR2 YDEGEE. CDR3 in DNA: TGTGCCAGCAGCCGGGACGGACATAGCCGAGCCTACGAGCAGTACTTC. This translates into CASSRDGHSRAYEQYF.

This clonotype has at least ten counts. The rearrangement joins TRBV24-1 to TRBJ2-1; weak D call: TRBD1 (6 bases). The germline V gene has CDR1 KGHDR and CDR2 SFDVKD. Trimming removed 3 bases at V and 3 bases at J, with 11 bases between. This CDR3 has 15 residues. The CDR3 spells CATSDLDRDYNEQFF. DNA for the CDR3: TGTGCCACCAGTGATCTGGACAGAGACTACAATGAGCAGTTCTTC.

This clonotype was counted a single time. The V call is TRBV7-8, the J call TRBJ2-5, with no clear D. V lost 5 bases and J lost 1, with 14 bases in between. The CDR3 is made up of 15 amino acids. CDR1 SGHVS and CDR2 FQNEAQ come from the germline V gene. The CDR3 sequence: CASSALGSLQETQYF. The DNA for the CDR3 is TGTGCCAGCAGCGCACTGGGATCACTCCAAGAGACCCAGTACTTC.

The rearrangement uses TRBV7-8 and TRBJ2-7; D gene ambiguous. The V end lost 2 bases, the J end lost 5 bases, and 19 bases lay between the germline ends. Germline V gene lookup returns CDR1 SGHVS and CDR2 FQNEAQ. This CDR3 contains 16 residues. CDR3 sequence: CASSLKRSQRRDEQYF. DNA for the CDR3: TGTGCCAGCAGCTTAAAGAGGAGTCAGCGCCGCGACGAGCAGTACTTC.

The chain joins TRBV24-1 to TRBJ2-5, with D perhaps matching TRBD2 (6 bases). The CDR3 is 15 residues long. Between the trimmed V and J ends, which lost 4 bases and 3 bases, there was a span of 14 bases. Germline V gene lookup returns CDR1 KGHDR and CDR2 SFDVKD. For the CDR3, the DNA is TGTGCCACCAGTGAGGAGGGCCGGTTGAAAGAGACCCAGTACTTC. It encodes CATSEEGRLKETQYF.

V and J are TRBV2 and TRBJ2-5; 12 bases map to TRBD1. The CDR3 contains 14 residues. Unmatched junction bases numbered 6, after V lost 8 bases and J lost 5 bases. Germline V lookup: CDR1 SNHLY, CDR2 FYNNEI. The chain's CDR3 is CASFGTGGRETQYF. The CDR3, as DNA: TGTGCCAGCTTCGGGACAGGGGGCAGGGAGACCCAGTACTTC.

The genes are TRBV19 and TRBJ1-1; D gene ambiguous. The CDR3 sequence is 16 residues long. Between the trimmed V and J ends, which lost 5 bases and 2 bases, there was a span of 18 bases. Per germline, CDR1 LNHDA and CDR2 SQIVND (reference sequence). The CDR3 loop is CASSWQPGRLNTEAFF. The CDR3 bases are TGTGCCAGTAGTTGGCAGCCGGGTCGACTAAACACTGAAGCTTTCTTT.

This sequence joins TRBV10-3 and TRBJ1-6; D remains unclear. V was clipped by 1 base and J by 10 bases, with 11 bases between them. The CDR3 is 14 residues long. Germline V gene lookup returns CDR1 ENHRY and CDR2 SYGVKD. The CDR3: CAISEFAGRSPLHF. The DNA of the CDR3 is TGTGCCATCAGTGAGTTCGCCGGACGGTCACCCCTCCACTTT.

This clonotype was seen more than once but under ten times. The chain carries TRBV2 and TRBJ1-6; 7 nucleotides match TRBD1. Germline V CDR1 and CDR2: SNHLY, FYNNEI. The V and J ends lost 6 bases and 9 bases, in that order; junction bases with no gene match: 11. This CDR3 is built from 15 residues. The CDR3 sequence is CASRWDSSVGSPLHF. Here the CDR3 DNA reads TGTGCCAGCAGATGGGACAGTTCGGTGGGTTCACCCCTCCACTTT.

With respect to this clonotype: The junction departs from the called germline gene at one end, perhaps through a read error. CDR3 sequence: CASSSYRTANTGELFF. Written as DNA, the CDR3 is TGTGCCAGCAGCTCGTACCGGACAGCGAACACCGGGGAGCTGTTTTTT. This chain connects TRBV15 to TRBJ2-2; a weak D match, TRBD1 (6 bases). Per the germline V gene, CDR1 is LNHNV and CDR2 is YYDKDF (reference sequence). This CDR3 comprises 16 residues.

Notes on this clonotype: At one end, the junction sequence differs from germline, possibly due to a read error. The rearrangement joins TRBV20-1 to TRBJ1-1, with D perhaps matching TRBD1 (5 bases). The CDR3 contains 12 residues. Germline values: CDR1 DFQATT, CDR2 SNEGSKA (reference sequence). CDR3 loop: CSAGGRSTEAFF. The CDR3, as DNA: TGCAGTGCTGGGGGACGCAGCACTGAGGCTTTCTTT.

Written as DNA, the CDR3 is TGTGCCACCAGCAGGGGGGACCTATTTAATTCACCCCTCCACTTT. Translated: CATSRGDLFNSPLHF. This chain joins TRBV15 and TRBJ1-6, with D possibly TRBD1 on 5 matching bases. Trimming pared 3 bases from V and 6 bases from J, leaving 12 bases between. CDR1 is LNHNV, CDR2 YYDKDF, per germline (reference sequence). The CDR3 is 15 amino acids.

For the CDR3, the DNA is TGTGCCAGCACCGAGGACGGACTTAGCACTGAAGCTTTCTTT. Translation: CASTEDGLSTEAFF. V usage is TRBV2 and J usage is TRBJ1-1, with D hard to call. The CDR3 loop spans 14 amino acids. V was shortened by 7 bases and J by 4 bases, with 16 bases between the two germline ends. Germline V lookup: CDR1 SNHLY, CDR2 FYNNEI.

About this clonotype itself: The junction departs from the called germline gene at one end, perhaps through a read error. CDR3 protein: CAISEYEGTSSYEQCF. DNA of the CDR3: TGTGCCATCAGTGAGTACGAGGGGACAAGCTCCTACGAGCAGTGCTTC. The chain couples TRBV10-3 to TRBJ2-7; a weak D match, TRBD1 (6 bases). CDR3 size: 16 residues. Looked up from germline, CDR1 is ENHRY and CDR2 is SYGVKD.